The T cell receptor (beta chain) described here comes from a study of control samples from healthy donors and cancer patients. Profiled with immunoSEQ multiplex PCR; TCRdb holds only in-frame clones, not every one. Counted here are nearly 40,000 clones, 80% to 95% occurring once; the ten biggest clones make up roughly 3.5%. The CDR3 consists of 11 residues. Germline V CDR1 and CDR2: ENHRY, SYGVKD. V was shortened by 10 bases and J by 4 bases, with 10 bases between the two germline ends. The chain is built from TRBV10-3 and TRBJ1-2; possibly TRBD1 for D (5 bases). The sequenced sample consisted of blood. This TCR came from a woman in her forties or fifties in good health. The CDR3 spells CATREVYGYTF. The CDR3 DNA follows: TGTGCCACCAGGGAGGTCTATGGCTACACCTTC.